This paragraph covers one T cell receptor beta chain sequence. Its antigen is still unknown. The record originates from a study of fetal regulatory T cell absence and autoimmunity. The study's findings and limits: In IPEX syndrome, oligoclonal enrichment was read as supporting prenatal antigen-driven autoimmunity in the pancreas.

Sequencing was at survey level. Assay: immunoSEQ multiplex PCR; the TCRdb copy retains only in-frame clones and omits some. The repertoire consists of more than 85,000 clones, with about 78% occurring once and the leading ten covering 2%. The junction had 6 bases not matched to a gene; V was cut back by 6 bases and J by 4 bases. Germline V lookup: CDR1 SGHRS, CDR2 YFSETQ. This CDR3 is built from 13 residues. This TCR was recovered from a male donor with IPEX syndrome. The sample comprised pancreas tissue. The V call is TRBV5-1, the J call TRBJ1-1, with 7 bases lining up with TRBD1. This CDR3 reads CASTGGGGTEAFF. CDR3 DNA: TGCGCCAGCACCGGAGGGGGCGGCACTGAAGCTTTCTTT.